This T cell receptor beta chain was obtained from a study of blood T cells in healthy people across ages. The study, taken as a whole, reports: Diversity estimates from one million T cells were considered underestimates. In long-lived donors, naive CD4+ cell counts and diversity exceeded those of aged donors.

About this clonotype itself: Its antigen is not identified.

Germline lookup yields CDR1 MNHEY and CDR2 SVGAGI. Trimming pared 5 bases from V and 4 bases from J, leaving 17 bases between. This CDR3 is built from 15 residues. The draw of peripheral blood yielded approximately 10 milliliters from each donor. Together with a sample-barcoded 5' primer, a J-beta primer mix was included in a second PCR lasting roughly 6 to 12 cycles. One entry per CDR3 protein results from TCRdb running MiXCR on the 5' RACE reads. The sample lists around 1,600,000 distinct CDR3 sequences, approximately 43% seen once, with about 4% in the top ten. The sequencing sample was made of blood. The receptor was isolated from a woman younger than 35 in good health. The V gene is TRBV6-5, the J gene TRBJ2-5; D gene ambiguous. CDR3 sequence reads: CASSTGVGIGETQYF. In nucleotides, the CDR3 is TGTGCCAGCAGTACTGGTGTGGGGATCGGAGAGACCCAGTACTTC.